This record covers a single T cell receptor beta chain. Measured with immunoSEQ multiplex PCR; TCRdb has only the in-frame clones, and not every one. Of 200,000 or so clones in the sample, about nine tenths are singletons; the top ten hold around 3.5%. This sample was included in a study of blood T cell repertoires in COVID-19. Study overall: Sources were T cells, B-cell-depleted T cells, or PBMCs; the material itself was cDNA or gDNA.

Participant age was about 18 to 100 years, and participants resided in approximately 24 US areas. The clonotype originates from a woman aged 40 to 50 with acute COVID-19. The sample taken for sequencing was PBMCs or T cells enriched from blood (not recorded which).

For the CDR3, the DNA is TGTGCCACCCAGGAAGGCGTGAACACTGAAGCTTTCTTT. The encoded protein is CATQEGVNTEAFF. The V call is TRBV5-4, the J call TRBJ1-1, with unresolved D. This CDR3 comprises 13 residues. In germline, CDR1 is SGHNT, CDR2 YYREEE (reference sequence). Trimming took 9 bases from V and 0 from J, leaving 12 bases between them.